The T cell receptor (beta chain) under discussion was sequenced for a study of Graves' ophthalmopathy and Graves' hyperthyroidism. Overall study results and limits: Forecasting of ophthalmopathy progression by the model achieved around 68% sensitivity and more than 72% specificity.

Amplification of the TCR beta CDR3 regions used RNA transcripts (as template). The first-round RT-PCR employed HTBI primers together with the Qiagen OneStep RT-PCR kit. A multiplex PCR was then performed as the second round. TCRdb analysed the multiplex PCR reads with MiXCR anew, one entry per CDR3 protein. The sample shows 350,000 to 450,000 distinct CDR3 sequences, around 19% of them seen only once. This clonotype was counted at least ten times. The target antigen is unknown. In germline, CDR1 is MNHNY, CDR2 SVGAGI (reference sequence). The V and J ends lost 4 bases and 0 bases, in that order; junction bases with no gene match: 19. This CDR3 contains 20 residues.

This clonotype was sampled from a woman aged 18-29 years with Graves' ophthalmopathy. The V gene is TRBV6-6, the J gene TRBJ1-1; TRBD1 matches at 8 bases. Sequencing input: peripheral blood. CDR3 sequence (DNA): TGTGCCAGCAGTTCCTCCCGAGGACAGGGCAATCGTGGCATGAACACTGAAGCTTTCTTT. It is translated as CASSSSRGQGNRGMNTEAFF.